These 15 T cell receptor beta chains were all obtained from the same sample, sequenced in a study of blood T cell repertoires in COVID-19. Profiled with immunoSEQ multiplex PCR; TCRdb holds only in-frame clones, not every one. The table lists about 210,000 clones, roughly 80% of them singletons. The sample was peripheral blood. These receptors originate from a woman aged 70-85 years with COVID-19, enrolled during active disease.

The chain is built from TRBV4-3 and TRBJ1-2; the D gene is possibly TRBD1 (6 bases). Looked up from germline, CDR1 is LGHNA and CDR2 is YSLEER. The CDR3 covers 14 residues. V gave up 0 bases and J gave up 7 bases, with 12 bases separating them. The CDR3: CASSQDLGARGYTF. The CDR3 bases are TGCGCCAGCAGCCAAGATTTGGGGGCGCGTGGCTACACCTTC.

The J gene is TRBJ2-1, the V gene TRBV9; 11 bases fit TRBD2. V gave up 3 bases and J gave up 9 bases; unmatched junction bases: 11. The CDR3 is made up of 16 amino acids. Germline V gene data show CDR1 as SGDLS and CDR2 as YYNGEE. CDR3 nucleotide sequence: TGTGCCAGCAGCGGACCCGGGACTAGCGGACATGGTGAGCAGTTCTTC. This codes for CASSGPGTSGHGEQFF.

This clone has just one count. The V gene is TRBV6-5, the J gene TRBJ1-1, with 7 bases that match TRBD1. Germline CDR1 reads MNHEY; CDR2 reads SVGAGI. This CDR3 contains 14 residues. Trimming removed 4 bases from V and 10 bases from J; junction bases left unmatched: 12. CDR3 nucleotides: TGTGCCAGCAGTTTTTCATTCTCGACAGGGTTAGCTTTCTTT. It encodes CASSFSFSTGLAFF.

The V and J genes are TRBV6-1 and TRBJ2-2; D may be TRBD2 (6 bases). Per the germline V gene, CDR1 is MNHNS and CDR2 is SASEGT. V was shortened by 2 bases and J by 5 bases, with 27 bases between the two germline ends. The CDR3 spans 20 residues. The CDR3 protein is CASSERNHPGTGAGTGELFF. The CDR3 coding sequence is TGTGCCAGCAGTGAAAGGAACCATCCGGGAACCGGGGCGGGAACCGGGGAGCTGTTTTTT.

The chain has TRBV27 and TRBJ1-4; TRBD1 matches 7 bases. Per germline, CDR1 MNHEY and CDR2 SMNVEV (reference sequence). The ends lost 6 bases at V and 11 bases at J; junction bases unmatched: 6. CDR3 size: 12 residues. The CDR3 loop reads CASSDRVDKLFF. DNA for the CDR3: TGTGCCAGCAGCGACAGGGTTGACAAACTGTTTTTT.

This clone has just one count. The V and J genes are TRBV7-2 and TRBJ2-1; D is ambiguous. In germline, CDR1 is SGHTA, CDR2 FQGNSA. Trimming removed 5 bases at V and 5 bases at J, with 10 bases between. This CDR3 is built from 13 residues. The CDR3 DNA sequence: TGTGCCAGCAGCGCCCAGAGGAACAATGAGCAGTTCTTC. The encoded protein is CASSAQRNNEQFF.

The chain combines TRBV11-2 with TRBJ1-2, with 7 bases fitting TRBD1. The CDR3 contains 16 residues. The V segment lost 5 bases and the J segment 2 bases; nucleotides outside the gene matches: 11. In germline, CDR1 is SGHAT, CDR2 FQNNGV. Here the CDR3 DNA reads TGTGCCAGCAGCCCACTGCTGGGACAGTTGAACTATGGCTACACCTTC. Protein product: CASSPLLGQLNYGYTF.

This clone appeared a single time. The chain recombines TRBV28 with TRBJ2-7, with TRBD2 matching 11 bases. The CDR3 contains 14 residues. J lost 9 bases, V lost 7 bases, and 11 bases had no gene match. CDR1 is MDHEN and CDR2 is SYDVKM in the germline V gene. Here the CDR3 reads CASTVASGGYRQYF. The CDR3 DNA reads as TGTGCCAGCACCGTGGCTAGCGGGGGGTACCGGCAGTACTTC. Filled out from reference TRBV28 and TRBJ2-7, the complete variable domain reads DVKVTQSSRYLVKRTGEKVFLECVQDMDHENMFWYRQDPGLGLRLIYFSYDVKMKEKGDIPEGYSVSREKKERFSLILESASTNQTSMYLCASTVASGGYRQYFGPGTRLTVT.

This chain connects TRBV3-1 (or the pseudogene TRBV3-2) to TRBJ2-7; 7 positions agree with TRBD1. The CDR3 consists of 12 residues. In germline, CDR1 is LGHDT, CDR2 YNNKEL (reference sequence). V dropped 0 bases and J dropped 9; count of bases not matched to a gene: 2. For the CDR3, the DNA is TGTGCCAGCAGCCAAGATAGGACAGGGCAGTACTTC. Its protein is CASSQDRTGQYF.

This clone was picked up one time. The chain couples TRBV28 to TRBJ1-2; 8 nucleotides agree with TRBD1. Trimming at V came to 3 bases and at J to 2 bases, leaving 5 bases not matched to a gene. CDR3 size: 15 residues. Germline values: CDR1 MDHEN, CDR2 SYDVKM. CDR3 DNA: TGTGCCAGCAGTTTCCGACAGGGGAAGAACTATGGCTACACCTTC. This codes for CASSFRQGKNYGYTF.

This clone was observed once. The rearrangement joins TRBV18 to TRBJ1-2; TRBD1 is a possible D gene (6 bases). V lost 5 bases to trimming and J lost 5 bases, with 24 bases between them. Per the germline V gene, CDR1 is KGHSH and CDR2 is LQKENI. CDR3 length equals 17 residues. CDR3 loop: CASSNNPAGQRYYGYTF. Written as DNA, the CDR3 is TGTGCCAGCTCAAATAACCCAGCCGGACAGCGTTATTATGGCTACACCTTC.

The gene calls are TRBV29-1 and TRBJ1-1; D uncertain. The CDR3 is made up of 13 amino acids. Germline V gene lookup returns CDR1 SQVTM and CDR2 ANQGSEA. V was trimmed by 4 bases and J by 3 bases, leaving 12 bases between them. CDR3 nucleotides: TGCAGCGTTGTCGTATACATGGACACTGAAGCTTTCTTT. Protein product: CSVVVYMDTEAFF.

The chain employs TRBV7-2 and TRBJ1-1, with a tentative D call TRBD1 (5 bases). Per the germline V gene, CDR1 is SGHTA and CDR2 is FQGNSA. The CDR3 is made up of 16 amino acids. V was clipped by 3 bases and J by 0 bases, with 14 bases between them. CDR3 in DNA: TGTGCCAGCAGCTTGCGGGGACCCAACATGAACACTGAAGCTTTCTTT. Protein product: CASSLRGPNMNTEAFF.

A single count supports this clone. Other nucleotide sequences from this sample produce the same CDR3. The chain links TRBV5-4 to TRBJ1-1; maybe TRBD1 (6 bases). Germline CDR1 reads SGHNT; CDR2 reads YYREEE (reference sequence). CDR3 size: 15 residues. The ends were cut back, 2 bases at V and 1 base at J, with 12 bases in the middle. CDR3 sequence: CASSFPTGPNTEAFF. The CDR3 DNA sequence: TGTGCCAGCAGCTTTCCGACAGGACCGAACACTGAAGCTTTCTTT.

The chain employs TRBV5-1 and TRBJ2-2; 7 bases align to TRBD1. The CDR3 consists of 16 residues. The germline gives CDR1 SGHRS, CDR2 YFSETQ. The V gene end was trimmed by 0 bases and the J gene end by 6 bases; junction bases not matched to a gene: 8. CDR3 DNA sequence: TGCGCCAGCAGCTTGGCCCGGGACAGCGGACCCGGGGAGCTGTTTTTT. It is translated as CASSLARDSGPGELFF.